The 26 T cell receptor beta chains presented below share a single source sample, sequenced in a study of OX40 agonist ivuxolimab in advanced cancers. This table comes from immunoSEQ multiplex PCR, and its TCRdb copy is limited to in-frame clones, with some not included. The sample has roughly 19,000 clones; about four fifths are singletons. The material sequenced was CD4+ or CD8+ T cells sorted from blood, taken in a trial of the OX40 agonist ivuxolimab. All receptors come from an adult with an advanced solid tumor such as melanoma, head and neck, liver or kidney cancer.

For the CDR3, the DNA is TGTGCCAGCAGCCCTTTTCCGTACGAGCAGTACTTC. It encodes CASSPFPYEQYF. The chain combines TRBV28 with TRBJ2-7; D ambiguous. This CDR3 region has 12 residues. With 6 bases removed from V and 4 bases from J, the gap between germline ends came to 10 bases. Germline assignment: CDR1 MDHEN and CDR2 SYDVKM. The whole variable domain, remainder taken from reference TRBV28 and TRBJ2-7, is DVKVTQSSRYLVKRTGEKVFLECVQDMDHENMFWYRQDPGLGLRLIYFSYDVKMKEKGDIPEGYSVSREKKERFSLILESASTNQTSMYLCASSPFPYEQYFGPGTRLTVT.

V is TRBV7-8 and J is TRBJ2-7; D not certain. Trimming stripped 1 base from V and 0 bases from J, with 10 bases between. Germline values: CDR1 SGHVS, CDR2 FQNEAQ. This CDR3 spans 15 amino acids. The CDR3, as DNA: TGTGCCAGCAGCTTAGAACGGATAAGCTCCTACGAGCAGTACTTC. Its translation is CASSLERISSYEQYF. The full variable domain, in which reference TRBV7-8 and TRBJ2-7 provide the parts outside the CDR3, is GAGVSQSPRYKVAKRGQDVALRCDPISGHVSLFWYQQALGQGPEFLTYFQNEAQLDKSGLPSDRFFAERPEGSVSTLKIQRTQQEDSAVYLCASSLERISSYEQYFGPGTRLTVT.

This clone was counted between two and nine times. The rearrangement links TRBV4-1 to TRBJ2-3; 10 nucleotides align to TRBD1. Germline V gives CDR1 MGHRA, CDR2 YSYEKL. The CDR3 totals 17 residues. The V segment lost 0 bases and the J segment 2 bases; nucleotides outside the gene matches: 5. In DNA, the CDR3 is TGCGCCAGCAGCCAAGATCGGACAGGGGGAATCACAGATACGCAGTATTTT. It codes for CASSQDRTGGITDTQYF.

The chain joins TRBV6-6 to TRBJ1-2, with no clear D. Germline CDR1 reads MNHNY; CDR2 reads SVGAGI (reference sequence). There are 12 residues in the CDR3. V was trimmed by 4 bases and J by 4 bases, leaving 7 bases between them. The CDR3: CASSSTAYGYTF. Written as DNA, the CDR3 is TGTGCCAGCAGTTCGACGGCCTATGGCTACACCTTC.

The chain couples TRBV29-1 to TRBJ1-2, with D unresolved. CDR1 is SQVTM and CDR2 is ANQGSEA in the germline V gene. The ends were cut back, 0 bases at V and 7 bases at J, with 9 bases in the middle. The CDR3 is made up of 12 amino acids. The CDR3 loop is CSVEDLGPGYTF. The CDR3 nucleotides read TGCAGCGTTGAAGATCTAGGTCCTGGCTACACCTTC.

The gene calls are TRBV4-1 and TRBJ2-1; no definite D call. This CDR3 contains 12 residues. Trimming took off 4 bases at V and 10 bases at J, with 11 bases between the two ends. Germline values: CDR1 MGHRA, CDR2 YSYEKL. CDR3 amino acids: CASSPHSVEQFF. CDR3 in DNA: TGCGCCAGCAGCCCTCACTCTGTAGAGCAGTTCTTC.

The genes are TRBV25-1 and TRBJ1-1; no firm D call. Germline assignment: CDR1 MGHDK and CDR2 SYGVNS. CDR3 length equals 12 residues. V lost 7 bases, J lost 6 bases, and 12 bases lay in between. DNA for the CDR3: TGTGCCAGCACGGCCCAGGCGGCTGAAGCTTTCTTT. This sequence encodes CASTAQAAEAFF.

This rearrangement joins TRBV4-2 to TRBJ2-7, with TRBD1 identical over 7 bases. Looked up from germline, CDR1 is LGHNA and CDR2 is YNFKEQ. This CDR3 region has 17 residues. Trimming cost V 1 base and J 0 bases; bases outside gene matches: 9. CDR3 in amino acids: CASSQAPGQDRSYEQYF. The CDR3 nucleotides read TGTGCCAGCAGCCAAGCTCCCGGACAGGACCGCTCCTACGAGCAGTACTTC.

The chain couples TRBV19 to TRBJ2-1, with D perhaps TRBD2 (6 bases). CDR1 LNHDA and CDR2 SQIVND come from the germline V gene (reference sequence). V was shortened by 6 bases and J by 4 bases, with 16 bases between the two germline ends. The CDR3 spans 15 residues. CDR3 DNA: TGTGCCAGTAGCCTAACCGGGACTCAATACAATGAGCAGTTCTTC. Translating gives CASSLTGTQYNEQFF.

This rearrangement joins TRBV9 to TRBJ2-5, with a tentative D call TRBD2 (6 bases). The CDR3 runs 14 residues. CDR1 is SGDLS, CDR2 YYNGEE, per germline. The V and J ends lost 0 bases and 7 bases respectively, with 13 bases between them. CDR3 amino acids: CASSVGWGDATQYF. The CDR3 DNA is TGTGCCAGCAGCGTAGGATGGGGGGATGCGACCCAGTACTTC.

The rearrangement links TRBV30 to TRBJ2-3; D unclear. Germline lookup yields CDR1 GTSNPN and CDR2 SVGIG (reference sequence). The V end lost 0 bases, the J end lost 0 bases, and 10 bases lay between the germline ends. The CDR3 loop spans 15 amino acids. The DNA of the CDR3 is TGTGCCTGGAGTGTTGTCTCAATAAGCACAGATACGCAGTATTTT. This sequence encodes CAWSVVSISTDTQYF.

On this clone itself: The junction does not match germline at one end; this may be a read error. The rearrangement joins TRBV6-5 to TRBJ2-5; D remains unclear. This CDR3 has 11 amino acids. Germline V gene lookup returns CDR1 MNHEY and CDR2 SVGAGI. The CDR3 DNA reads as TGTGCCAGCAGTGGAAGTCCCCCACCGGACTTC. Translated: CASSGSPPPDF.

Regarding this clone: Germline and junction disagree at one end, which may indicate a read error. This chain connects TRBV5-5 to TRBJ1-5, with 10 positions matching TRBD1. Germline CDR1 is SGHKS and CDR2 is YYEKEE (reference sequence). The CDR3 contains 15 residues. CDR3 nucleotides: TGCGCCAGCAGCCAAGGGACAGGGGACGATCAGCCCCAGCATTTT. As protein: CASSQGTGDDQPQHF.

The V and J genes are TRBV29-1 and TRBJ1-1; no definite D call. Germline V gene data show CDR1 as SQVTM and CDR2 as ANQGSEA. V lost 7 bases and J lost 3, with 6 bases in between. The CDR3 totals 10 residues. CDR3 loop: CSASHTEAFF. CDR3 bases: TGCAGCGCCTCGCACACTGAAGCTTTCTTT.

CDR3 region: CASSLGGYEQYF. DNA of the CDR3: TGTGCCAGCAGCTTAGGCGGCTACGAGCAGTACTTC. The chain employs TRBV5-4 and TRBJ2-7; D remains ambiguous. Trimming took off 2 bases at V and 3 bases at J, with 6 bases between the two ends. The CDR3 runs to 12 residues. The germline CDR1 and CDR2 sequences are SGHNT and YYREEE (reference sequence).

This clone has a handful of counts. The V and J genes are TRBV27 and TRBJ2-7, with a tentative D call TRBD2 (6 bases). The CDR3 length is 14 residues. V was clipped by 3 bases and J by 5 bases, with 14 bases between them. The germline CDR1 and CDR2 sequences are MNHEY and SMNVEV (reference sequence). CDR3 region: CASSLWGGRNEQYF. CDR3 coding DNA: TGTGCCAGCAGTTTGTGGGGAGGTAGGAACGAGCAGTACTTC.

This chain joins TRBV19 and TRBJ2-1; no clear D. Germline V lookup: CDR1 LNHDA, CDR2 SQIVND (reference sequence). This CDR3 is 14 amino acids long. The germline V and J ends were trimmed by 5 bases and 2 bases, with 10 bases remaining between them. CDR3 sequence: CASSGWDPYNEQFF. The DNA of the CDR3 is TGTGCCAGTAGTGGGTGGGATCCCTACAATGAGCAGTTCTTC.

The J gene is TRBJ2-5, the V gene TRBV9; TRBD2 matches at 10 bases. Germline V gives CDR1 SGDLS, CDR2 YYNGEE. The V segment lost 2 bases and the J segment 4 bases; nucleotides outside the gene matches: 2. CDR3 size: 14 residues. The CDR3: CASSVSGGAETQYF. For the CDR3, the DNA is TGTGCCAGCAGCGTGAGCGGGGGGGCAGAGACCCAGTACTTC.

V is TRBV29-1 and J is TRBJ2-5; D possibly corresponds to TRBD2 (6 bases). The CDR3 runs to 13 residues. Germline CDR1 SQVTM, CDR2 ANQGSEA. V lost 4 bases to trimming and J lost 5 bases, with 14 bases between them. CDR3 sequence reads: CSVAYEEGETQYF. The CDR3, as DNA: TGCAGCGTTGCCTATGAGGAGGGGGAGACCCAGTACTTC.

The genes are TRBV6-5 and TRBJ1-5, with D possibly TRBD1 on 5 matching bases. Per germline, CDR1 MNHEY and CDR2 SVGAGI. Trimming pared 4 bases from V and 4 bases from J, leaving 8 bases between. The CDR3 is 13 residues long. The CDR3 bases are TGTGCCAGCAGTTCAGGGTTAAATCAGCCCCAGCATTTT. Amino acid sequence: CASSSGLNQPQHF.

The V gene is TRBV7-2, the J gene TRBJ1-2, with D possibly TRBD1 on 5 matching bases. The V and J ends lost 9 bases and 3 bases respectively, with 14 bases between them. The CDR3 runs 13 residues. Germline loops: CDR1 SGHTA, CDR2 FQGNSA. CDR3 residues: CASKTAVHYGYTF. CDR3 coding DNA: TGTGCCAGTAAGACAGCGGTGCACTATGGCTACACCTTC.

This clone was found once. The chain links TRBV6-1 to TRBJ1-1; D may be TRBD1 (5 bases). This CDR3 is 14 amino acids long. Trimming left V 2 bases short and J 1 base short, with 8 bases between. Germline V gene data show CDR1 as MNHNS and CDR2 as SASEGT. The CDR3 is CASSERGENTEAFF. CDR3 DNA sequence: TGTGCCAGCAGTGAAAGGGGCGAGAACACTGAAGCTTTCTTT.

This rearrangement joins TRBV28 to TRBJ1-5, with 9 bases identical to TRBD1. Germline V gene sequence: CDR1 MDHEN, CDR2 SYDVKM. Trimming cost V 3 bases and J 7 bases; bases outside gene matches: 10. This CDR3 spans 16 amino acids. CDR3 coding DNA: TGTGCCAGCAGTTTTTACTTTGGGACAGGGAACCAGCCCCAGCATTTT. Encoded protein: CASSFYFGTGNQPQHF.

V gene TRBV18 combines with J gene TRBJ1-6, with 9 nucleotides matching TRBD1. Germline V gene data show CDR1 as KGHSH and CDR2 as LQKENI. The CDR3 length is 15 residues. V dropped 6 bases and J dropped 7; count of bases not matched to a gene: 7. CDR3 residues: CASSPRTGENSPLHF. Written as DNA, the CDR3 is TGTGCCAGCTCGCCGAGGACAGGGGAAAATTCACCCCTCCACTTT.

The chain couples TRBV11-3 to TRBJ2-7, with TRBD1 matching 9 bases. This CDR3 region has 15 residues. The ends lost 4 bases at V and 3 bases at J; junction bases unmatched: 7. Germline values: CDR1 SGHNT, CDR2 YENEEA. For the CDR3, the DNA is TGTGCCAGCAGCTCGCCGGGACAGGGAGACTACGAGCAGTACTTC. Translated, it gives CASSSPGQGDYEQYF.

The V call is TRBV6-6, the J call TRBJ2-7, with 8 positions matching TRBD1. This CDR3 is built from 13 residues. CDR1 is MNHNY, CDR2 SVGAGI, per germline (reference sequence). J gave up 3 bases and V 6 bases, and 4 bases lay outside the gene matches. The CDR3 nucleotides are TGTGCCAGCAGCCCGACAGGGGACTACGAGCAGTACTTC. It specifies CASSPTGDYEQYF.